The TCR beta chain described here comes from a study of T-cell memory formation after mild COVID-19. Study summary: Clusters of TCRs were largely donor specific. Study-wide findings and caveats: A second wave of clones peaked on day 37, and their SARS-CoV-2 specificity went unconfirmed. CD4/CD8 balance held among clones contracting day 15 to 85, and later expanders leaned CD4+.

cDNA libraries for TCR alpha and TCR beta, carrying sample barcodes and UMIs, came from 5'RACE with constant-segment primers. TCRdb reprocessed the 5' RACE reads with MiXCR, giving one entry per CDR3 protein. The sample has roughly 150,000 distinct CDR3 sequences, roughly 15% seen once. V lost 3 bases, J lost 3 bases, and 14 bases lay in between. The CDR3 contains 16 residues. The germline V gene has CDR1 PRHDT and CDR2 FYEKMQ (reference sequence). A few counts support this clonotype. Its antigen is unidentified. The receptor was isolated from an adult woman who had mild COVID-19 (a few samples of this study predate the infection). Cell type and time point are not known. V is TRBV13 and J is TRBJ2-2, with D hard to call. Material: PBMCs or a T cell subset sorted from them (not recorded which). The CDR3 protein is CASSLLGSGYTGELFF. The DNA for the CDR3 is TGTGCCAGCAGCTTGCTTGGGTCGGGCTACACCGGGGAGCTGTTTTTT.